The 11 T cell receptor beta chains below were found in one sample sequenced in a study of OX40 agonist ivuxolimab in advanced cancers. Sequencing used immunoSEQ multiplex PCR; TCRdb keeps in-frame clones, though not all of them. The sample gives fewer than 45,000 clones, around 90% of which show up once; over 10% is in the top ten. This specimen consisted of CD4+ or CD8+ T cells sorted from blood, obtained in a trial of the OX40 agonist ivuxolimab. The receptor set was obtained from an adult with an advanced solid tumor such as melanoma, head and neck, liver or kidney cancer.

This clone occurred once. The chain employs TRBV29-1 and TRBJ2-1, with 9 bases aligning to TRBD1. Germline V gene data show CDR1 as SQVTM and CDR2 as ANQGSEA. The CDR3 is 13 residues long. With V trimmed by 7 bases and J by 4 bases, 5 bases remained unmatched. DNA for the CDR3: TGCAGCGCCCAGGGGACAGGGTACAATGAGCAGTTCTTC. Protein sequence: CSAQGTGYNEQFF.

The CDR3 reads CASSLVFREASDTQYF. In DNA, the CDR3 is TGTGCCAGCAGCTTAGTATTTCGGGAGGCGTCAGATACGCAGTATTTT. This sequence joins TRBV7-9 and TRBJ2-3; 7 bases match TRBD2. The germline gives CDR1 SEHNR, CDR2 FQNEAQ (reference sequence). After removal of 1 base from V and 4 bases from J, the junction contained 8 bases not matched to a gene. The CDR3 has 16 residues.

The gene calls are TRBV7-2 and TRBJ2-3; 8 bases agree with TRBD1. Germline trimming cut 3 bases from V and 1 base from J; bases unmatched to any gene: 9. Looked up from germline, CDR1 is SGHTA and CDR2 is FQGNSA. This CDR3 has 17 residues. The CDR3 DNA reads TGTGCCAGCAGCTTTCCAGACAGGGGATATGGCACAGATACGCAGTATTTT. It yields the protein CASSFPDRGYGTDTQYF.

This chain connects TRBV4-3 to TRBJ2-1, with no clear D. The CDR3 is 14 amino acids. Germline CDR1 LGHNA, CDR2 YSLEER. Deletions cut 1 base from V and 3 bases from J, with 7 bases between. CDR3 sequence reads: CASSQVLVYNEQFF. In DNA, the CDR3 is TGCGCCAGCAGCCAAGTGTTGGTCTACAATGAGCAGTTCTTC.

This chain joins TRBV19 and TRBJ2-7, with a possible D match to TRBD1 (6 bases). The CDR3 totals 14 residues. Trimming took off 3 bases at V and 3 bases at J, with 12 bases between the two ends. Germline loops: CDR1 LNHDA, CDR2 SQIVND (reference sequence). CDR3 amino acids: CASSIDSGVYEQYF. CDR3 coding DNA: TGTGCCAGTAGTATTGATTCAGGGGTCTACGAGCAGTACTTC.

The rearrangement joins TRBV25-1 to TRBJ2-6; D is perhaps TRBD1 or TRBD2 (5 bases each). The CDR3 loop spans 16 amino acids. V was cut by 1 base and J by 0 bases, with 7 bases left in between. Germline CDR1 reads MGHDK; CDR2 reads SYGVNS. For the CDR3, the DNA is TGTGCCAGCAGTGAATGGGGGTCCTCTGGGGCCAACGTCCTGACTTTC. This translates into CASSEWGSSGANVLTF.

The CDR3 here is CASSLGTGYSYEQYF. CDR3 in DNA: TGTGCCAGCAGTTTGGGGACAGGATACTCCTACGAGCAGTACTTC. V gene TRBV28 combines with J gene TRBJ2-5; 8 bases map to TRBD1. TRBJ2-7 matches the DNA end more closely, so the J call is doubtful. Germline V gene sequence: CDR1 MDHEN, CDR2 SYDVKM. This CDR3 contains 15 residues.

V gene TRBV27 combines with J gene TRBJ2-7; possible D gene TRBD2, 6 bases. CDR3 length: 13 amino acids. Per germline, CDR1 MNHEY and CDR2 SMNVEV (reference sequence). The V end lost 5 bases, the J end lost 4 bases, and 12 bases lay between the germline ends. The CDR3 loop is CASSPSGGYEQYF. CDR3 sequence (DNA): TGTGCCAGCAGTCCCAGTGGGGGGTACGAGCAGTACTTC.

This chain links TRBV7-2 with TRBJ2-5; 7 bases are shared with TRBD1. Germline-derived CDR1 and CDR2 are SGHTA and FQGNSA. This CDR3 comprises 14 residues. Trimming removed 5 bases from V and 4 bases from J; junction bases left unmatched: 7. CDR3 sequence (DNA): TGTGCCAGCAGCCCGACAGGGATTCGAGAGACCCAGTACTTC. Translated, it gives CASSPTGIRETQYF. Combining the CDR3 with reference TRBV7-2 and TRBJ2-5 gives the whole variable domain GAGVSQSPSNKVTEKGKDVELRCDPISGHTALYWYRQSLGQGLEFLIYFQGNSAPDKSGLPSDRFSAERTGGSVSTLTIQRTQQEDSAVYLCASSPTGIRETQYFGPGTRLLVL.

In its sample, this clone was seen a few times. This chain connects TRBV4-3 to TRBJ2-3, with 8 bases aligning to TRBD2. In germline, CDR1 is LGHNA, CDR2 YSLEER. The CDR3 contains 19 residues. V shed 1 base, J shed 0 bases, and the junction held 12 bases outside the gene matches. The CDR3 spells CASSQVSASGYPSTDTQYF. The CDR3 DNA reads TGCGCCAGCAGCCAAGTATCGGCTAGCGGGTACCCTAGCACAGATACGCAGTATTTT.

The gene calls are TRBV28 and TRBJ1-1; weak D call: TRBD1 (6 bases). CDR3 size: 15 residues. Trimming left V 10 bases short and J 0 bases short, with 18 bases between. Per germline, CDR1 MDHEN and CDR2 SYDVKM. Written as DNA, the CDR3 is TGTGCCACCAAACACAGGGAAGTCTTGAACACTGAAGCTTTCTTT. This translates into CATKHREVLNTEAFF.